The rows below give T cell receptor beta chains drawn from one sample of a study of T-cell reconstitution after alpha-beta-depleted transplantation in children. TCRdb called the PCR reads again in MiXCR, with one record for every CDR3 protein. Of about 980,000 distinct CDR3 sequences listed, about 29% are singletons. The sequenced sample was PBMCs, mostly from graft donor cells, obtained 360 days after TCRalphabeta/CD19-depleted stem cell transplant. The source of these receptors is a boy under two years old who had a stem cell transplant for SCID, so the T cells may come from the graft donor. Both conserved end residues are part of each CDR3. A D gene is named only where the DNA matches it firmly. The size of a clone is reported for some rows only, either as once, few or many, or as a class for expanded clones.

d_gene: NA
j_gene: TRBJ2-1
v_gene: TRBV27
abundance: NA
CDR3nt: TGTGCCAGCAAGGCAGGGTGGAATGAGCAGTTCTTC
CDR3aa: CASKAGWNEQFF

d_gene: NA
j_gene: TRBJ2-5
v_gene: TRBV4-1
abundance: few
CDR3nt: TGCGCCAGCAGCCAAGAGGGGTTGGTTGAGACCCAGTACTTC
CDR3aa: CASSQEGLVETQYF

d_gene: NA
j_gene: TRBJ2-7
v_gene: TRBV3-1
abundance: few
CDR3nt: TGTGCCAGCAGCCAAGACAGACTGACTCCCTACGAGCAGTACTTC
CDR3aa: CASSQDRLTPYEQYF

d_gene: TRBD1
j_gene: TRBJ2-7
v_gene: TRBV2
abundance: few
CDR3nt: TGTGCCAGCACATACGGACAGGGTCCCTACGAGCAGTACTTC
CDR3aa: CASTYGQGPYEQYF

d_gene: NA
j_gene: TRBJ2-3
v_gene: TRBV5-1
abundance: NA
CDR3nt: TGCGCCAGCAGTAATAACTACCCCCGGGCAGATACGCAGTATTTT
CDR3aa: CASSNNYPRADTQYF

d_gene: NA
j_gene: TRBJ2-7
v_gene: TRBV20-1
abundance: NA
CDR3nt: TGCAGTGCTATGGCAGGAGGGCAGTACTTC
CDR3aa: CSAMAGGQYF

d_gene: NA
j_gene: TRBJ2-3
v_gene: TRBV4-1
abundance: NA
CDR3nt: TGCGCCAGCAGCCACACAGGGGGAGGGCGAGATACGCAGTATTTT
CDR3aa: CASSHTGGGRDTQYF

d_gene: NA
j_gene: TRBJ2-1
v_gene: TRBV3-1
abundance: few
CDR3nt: TGTGCCAGCAGCCAAGATTCGCGGAGCCATGAGCAGTTCTTC
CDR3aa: CASSQDSRSHEQFF

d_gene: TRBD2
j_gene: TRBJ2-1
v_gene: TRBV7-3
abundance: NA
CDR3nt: TGTGCCAGCAGCTTCTCGGGGGGACTTGATGGTGAGCAGTTCTTC
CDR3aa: CASSFSGGLDGEQFF

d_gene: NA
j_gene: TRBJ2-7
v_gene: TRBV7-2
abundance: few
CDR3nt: TGTGCCAGCAGCGTCTACAGGGACGAGCAGTACTTC
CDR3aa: CASSVYRDEQYF

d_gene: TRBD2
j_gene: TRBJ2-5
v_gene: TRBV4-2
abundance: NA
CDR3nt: TGTGCCAGCAGCCGAGCAGCGGGGGGGCAGGAGACCCAGTACTTC
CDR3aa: CASSRAAGGQETQYF

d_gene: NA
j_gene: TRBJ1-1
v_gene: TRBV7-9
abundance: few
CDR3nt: TGTGCCAGCAGCCCGAACCCTCCTGACAGGATTGAAGCTTTCTTT
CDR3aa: CASSPNPPDRIEAFF

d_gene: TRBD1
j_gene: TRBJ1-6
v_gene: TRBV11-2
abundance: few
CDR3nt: TGTGCCAGCAGACCAGGACAGGGAGAGCGGGGTCCCCTCCACTTT
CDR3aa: CASRPGQGERGPLHF

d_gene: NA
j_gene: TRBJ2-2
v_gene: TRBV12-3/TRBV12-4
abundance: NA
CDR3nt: TGTGCCTCCGGCCCCGGGGGAGATGTAACCGGGGAGCTGTTTTTT
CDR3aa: CASGPGGDVTGELFF

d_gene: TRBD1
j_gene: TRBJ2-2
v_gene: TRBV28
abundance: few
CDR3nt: TGTGCCAGCAGGGGACAGGGGGCGTACACCGGGGAGCTGTTTTTT
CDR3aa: CASRGQGAYTGELFF

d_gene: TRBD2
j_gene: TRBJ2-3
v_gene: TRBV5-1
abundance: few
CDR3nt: TGCGCCAGCAGCCCAACTAGCGGTAGAACAGATACGCAGTATTTT
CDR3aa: CASSPTSGRTDTQYF

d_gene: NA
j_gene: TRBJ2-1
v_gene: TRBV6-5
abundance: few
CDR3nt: TGTGCCAGCAGTTACTCGACCTACAATGAGCAGTTCTTC
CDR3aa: CASSYSTYNEQFF

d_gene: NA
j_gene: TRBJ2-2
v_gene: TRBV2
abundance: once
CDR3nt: TGTGCCAGCAAGCGAAACACCGGGGAGCTGTTTTTT
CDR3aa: CASKRNTGELFF

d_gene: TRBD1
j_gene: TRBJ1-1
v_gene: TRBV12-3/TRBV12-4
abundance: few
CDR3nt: TGTGCCAGCAGTTACGGACAGGTGAACACTGAAGCTTTCTTT
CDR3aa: CASSYGQVNTEAFF

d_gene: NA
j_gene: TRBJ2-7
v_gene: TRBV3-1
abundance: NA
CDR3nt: TGTGCCAGCAGCCAAGAGTGGAGGGCGGTGCAGTACTTC
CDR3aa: CASSQEWRAVQYF

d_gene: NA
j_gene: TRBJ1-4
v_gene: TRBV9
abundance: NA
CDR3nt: TGTGCCAGCAGCGTAGACAGGATGAATGAAAAACTGTTTTTT
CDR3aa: CASSVDRMNEKLFF

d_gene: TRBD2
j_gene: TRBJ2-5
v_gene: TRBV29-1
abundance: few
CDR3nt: TGCAGCGTTGCTATCTCCGGACTAGCGGAGACCCAGTACTTC
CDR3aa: CSVAISGLAETQYF

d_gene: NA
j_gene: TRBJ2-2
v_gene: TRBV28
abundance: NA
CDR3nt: TGTGCCAGCAGTCTGAACCCCACGAACACCGGGGAGCTGTTTTTT
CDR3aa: CASSLNPTNTGELFF

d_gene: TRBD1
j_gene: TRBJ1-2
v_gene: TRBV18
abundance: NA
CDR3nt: TGTGCCAGCTCACCGGGGACAGGGGGTGATGGCTACACCTTC
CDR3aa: CASSPGTGGDGYTF

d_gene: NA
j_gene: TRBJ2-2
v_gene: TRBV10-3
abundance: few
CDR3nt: TGTGCCATCAGTGGACGAGGGGGAGCCACCGGGGAGCTGTTTTTT
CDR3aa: CAISGRGGATGELFF

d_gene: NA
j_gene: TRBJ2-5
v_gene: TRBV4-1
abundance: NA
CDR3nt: TGCGCCAGCAGCCAACCGAACCGGCCGCAGGGATCGGGGGAGACCCAGTACTTC
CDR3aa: CASSQPNRPQGSGETQYF

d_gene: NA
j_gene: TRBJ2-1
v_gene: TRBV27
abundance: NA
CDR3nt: TGTGCCAGCAGTTTATCCAATATGGTCAACTCCTACAATGAGCAGTTCTTC
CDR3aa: CASSLSNMVNSYNEQFF

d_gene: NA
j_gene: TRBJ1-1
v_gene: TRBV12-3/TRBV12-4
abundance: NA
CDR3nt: TGTGCCAGCACTCAGGACATGAACACTGAAGCTTTCTTT
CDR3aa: CASTQDMNTEAFF

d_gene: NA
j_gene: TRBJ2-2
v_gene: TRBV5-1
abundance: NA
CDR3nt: TGCGCCAGCCATCGAGGGGGCACCGGGGAGCTGTTTTTT
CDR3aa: CASHRGGTGELFF

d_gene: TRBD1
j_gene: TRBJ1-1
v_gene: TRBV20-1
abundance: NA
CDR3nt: TGCAGTGCTAGTCTCCGGACAGGGGGATACACTGAAGCTTTCTTT
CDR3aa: CSASLRTGGYTEAFF

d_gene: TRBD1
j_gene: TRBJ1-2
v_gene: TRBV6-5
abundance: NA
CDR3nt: TGTGCCAGCAGTTCACTCCGGGACAGGGCTAACTATGGCTACACCTTC
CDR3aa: CASSSLRDRANYGYTF

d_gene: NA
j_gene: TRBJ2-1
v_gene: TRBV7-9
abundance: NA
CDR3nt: TGTGCCAGCAGCCCAATTAACAATGAGCAGTTCTTC
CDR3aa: CASSPINNEQFF

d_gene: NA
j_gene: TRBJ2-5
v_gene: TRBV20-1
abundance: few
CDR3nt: TGCAGTGCTAGGGGTGGTGGGGGGACCCAGTACTTC
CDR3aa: CSARGGGGTQYF

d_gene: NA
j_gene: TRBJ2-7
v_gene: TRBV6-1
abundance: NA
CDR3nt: TGTGCCAGCAGTCCGCGGACACTTTCCGAGCAGTACTTC
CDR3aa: CASSPRTLSEQYF

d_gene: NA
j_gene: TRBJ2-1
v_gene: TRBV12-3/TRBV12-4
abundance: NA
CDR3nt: TGTGCCAGCAGTCACAGGGTGGATGAGCAGTTCTTC
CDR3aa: CASSHRVDEQFF

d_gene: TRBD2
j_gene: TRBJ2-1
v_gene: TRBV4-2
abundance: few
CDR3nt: TGTGCCAGCAGCCAAGTAGGGATAGCGGGGGACAATGAGCAGTTCTTC
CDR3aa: CASSQVGIAGDNEQFF

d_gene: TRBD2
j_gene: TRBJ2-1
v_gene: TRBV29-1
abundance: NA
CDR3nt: TGCAGCGTTTCGGGACTAGCGGGGCACAATGAGCAGTTCTTC
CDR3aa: CSVSGLAGHNEQFF

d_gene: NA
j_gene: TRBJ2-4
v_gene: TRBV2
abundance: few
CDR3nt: TGTGCCAGCAGTGGGAATCTGAGAAACATTCAGTACTTC
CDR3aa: CASSGNLRNIQYF

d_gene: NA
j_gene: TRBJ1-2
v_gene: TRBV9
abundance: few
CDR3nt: TGTGCCAGCAGCGTACAGGATAACTATGGCTACACCTTC
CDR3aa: CASSVQDNYGYTF

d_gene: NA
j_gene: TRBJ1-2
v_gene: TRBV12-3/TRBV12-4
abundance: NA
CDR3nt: TGTGCCAGCAGTTTAGACCACTTCCCTGGGGGCTACACCTTC
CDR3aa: CASSLDHFPGGYTF

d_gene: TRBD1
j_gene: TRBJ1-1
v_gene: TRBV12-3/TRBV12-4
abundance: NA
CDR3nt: TGTGCCAGCAGTGACAGGGGTGTCGGAGCTTTCTTT
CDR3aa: CASSDRGVGAFF